Presented here are 9 T cell receptor beta chains from one specimen sequenced in a study of shared clonotypes between healthy human individuals. Profiled with immunoSEQ multiplex PCR; TCRdb holds only in-frame clones, not every one. The data show about 110,000 clones, 68% seen once. The source material was memory CD8+ T cells sorted from blood. Subset: CD45RO+ cells pooled with CCR7-negative TemRA cells. These receptors all come from a young woman in good health.

V gene TRBV27 combines with J gene TRBJ1-1, with no clear D. Germline CDR1 and CDR2: MNHEY and SMNVEV (reference sequence). This CDR3 region has 15 residues. V was clipped by 5 bases and J by 0 bases, with 13 bases between them. Here the CDR3 DNA reads TGTGCCAGCAGTCCCCTTCCCGGGCTGAACACTGAAGCTTTCTTT. Encoded protein: CASSPLPGLNTEAFF.

This chain joins TRBV2 and TRBJ2-7; 9 bases fit TRBD1. This CDR3 is built from 15 residues. Trimming took 1 base from V and 2 from J; bases not matched to a gene: 3. Per germline, CDR1 SNHLY and CDR2 FYNNEI. The CDR3 DNA reads as TGTGCCAGCAGTGAAGGGGGACAGGGTACCTACGAGCAGTACTTC. Amino acid sequence: CASSEGGQGTYEQYF.

This clone was found many times. The chain links TRBV7-9 to TRBJ1-1; D is ambiguous. CDR3 length: 13 residues. From germline, CDR1 is SEHNR and CDR2 FQNEAQ (reference sequence). V was clipped by 4 bases and J by 4 bases, with 10 bases between them. CDR3 in amino acids: CASSSSSSTEAFF. CDR3 coding DNA: TGTGCCAGCAGCTCTTCAAGTTCCACTGAAGCTTTCTTT.

This chain connects TRBV11-2 to TRBJ2-5; D is perhaps TRBD2 (5 bases). Germline V gene lookup returns CDR1 SGHAT and CDR2 FQNNGV. V was trimmed by 3 bases and J by 5 bases, leaving 16 bases between them. This CDR3 comprises 15 residues. CDR3 residues: CASSFPFASLETQYF. The CDR3 bases are TGTGCCAGCAGCTTCCCTTTTGCTAGCTTGGAGACCCAGTACTTC.

The chain carries TRBV9 and TRBJ2-3; 9 nucleotides align to TRBD2. The CDR3 length is 15 residues. J lost 2 bases, V lost 5 bases, and 6 bases had no gene match. Per the germline V gene, CDR1 is SGDLS and CDR2 is YYNGEE. Here the CDR3 reads CASRSGTSPTDTQYF. The DNA of the CDR3 is TGTGCCAGCAGATCCGGGACTAGCCCCACAGATACGCAGTATTTT.

The chain uses TRBV11-2 and TRBJ1-5, with TRBD1 identical over 7 bases. Trimming took 5 bases from V and 9 from J; bases not matched to a gene: 10. The CDR3 contains 14 residues. Germline CDR1 is SGHAT and CDR2 is FQNNGV. The CDR3 spells CASSPDRESRPQHF. CDR3 DNA: TGTGCCAGCAGCCCTGACAGGGAATCGCGGCCCCAGCATTTT.

This chain joins TRBV6-1 and TRBJ1-3; D is unclear. Germline assignment: CDR1 MNHNS and CDR2 SASEGT. V was pared by 4 bases and J by 0 bases, with 19 bases between. The CDR3 has 18 residues. This CDR3 reads CASSAPREVVNSGNTIYF. In nucleotides, the CDR3 is TGTGCCAGCAGTGCCCCCCGGGAAGTAGTTAACTCTGGAAACACCATATATTTT.

The chain links TRBV10-3 to TRBJ2-7, with 11 bases fitting TRBD1. Germline V lookup: CDR1 ENHRY, CDR2 SYGVKD. The CDR3 is 14 amino acids. V gave up 8 bases and J gave up 0 bases; unmatched junction bases: 3. Here the CDR3 DNA reads TGTGCCATCGGACAGGGGGCTCTCTCCTACGAGCAGTACTTC. It codes for CAIGQGALSYEQYF.

This chain links TRBV15 with TRBJ2-3; possible D gene TRBD2, 5 bases. This CDR3 comprises 16 residues. Between the trimmed V and J ends, which lost 0 bases and 1 base, there was a span of 11 bases. The V gene's germline CDR1 is LNHNV and CDR2 YYDKDF (reference sequence). The CDR3 bases are TGTGCCACCAGCAGAGATTCAGCGGACCGCACAGATACGCAGTATTTT. Amino acid sequence: CATSRDSADRTDTQYF.